The 24 T cell receptor beta chains below were found in one sample sequenced in a study of T cell changes during pregnancy in multiple sclerosis. Profiling relied on immunoSEQ multiplex PCR, and the TCRdb table lists in-frame clones only, not all of them. The sample contains about 49,000 clones, under 95% of which appear only once. This material consisted of CD8+ T cells from peripheral blood mononuclear cells, taken before pregnancy. These TCRs come from a female donor with multiple sclerosis, enrolled in a pregnancy study.

The chain combines TRBV28 with TRBJ2-7; TRBD2 matches 8 bases. V was pared by 5 bases and J by 6 bases, with 9 bases of the junction left unmatched. CDR1 MDHEN and CDR2 SYDVKM come from the germline V gene. The CDR3 sequence is 14 residues long. The CDR3 loop reads CASSGTRKLSEQYF. CDR3 sequence (DNA): TGTGCCAGCAGTGGGACTAGAAAGTTGTCCGAGCAGTACTTC.

V and J are TRBV6-6 and TRBJ2-1; no definite D call. Germline CDR1 MNHNY, CDR2 SVGAGI (reference sequence). There are 16 residues in the CDR3. Trimming took off 8 bases at V and 0 bases at J, with 17 bases between the two ends. The CDR3 nucleotides are TGTGCCAGCGGCCCCTTCCCCTTTTACTCCTACAATGAGCAGTTCTTC. The encoded protein is CASGPFPFYSYNEQFF.

As concerns this clone: It is unclear where the CDR3 begins or ends on the DNA, so no DNA is shown, and the CDR3 is as TCRdb lists it. The chain has TRBV18 and TRBJ1-4. Per germline, CDR1 KGHSH and CDR2 LQKENI. Termini included, the CDR3 measures 17 amino acids. The CDR3 loop is CASSLRRREATNEKLFF.

The genes are TRBV7-6 and TRBJ1-1; unclear D gene. Germline CDR1 reads SGHVS; CDR2 reads FNYEAQ. Deletions cut 2 bases from V and 2 bases from J, with 9 bases between. The CDR3 extends over 14 amino acids. This CDR3 reads CASSLSIENTEAFF. For the CDR3, the DNA is TGTGCCAGCAGCTTAAGTATAGAAAACACTGAAGCTTTCTTT.

This clone was observed once. The V and J genes are TRBV9 and TRBJ2-1; TRBD2 aligns across 13 bases. Germline trimming cut 3 bases from V and 7 bases from J; bases unmatched to any gene: 7. This CDR3 has 16 amino acids. CDR1 is SGDLS, CDR2 YYNGEE, per germline. DNA of the CDR3: TGTGCCAGCAGCGAAAGACTAGCGGGAGGCGATAATGAGCAGTTCTTC. Protein product: CASSERLAGGDNEQFF.

This clone was seen once. The chain employs TRBV4-2 and TRBJ2-4; D might be TRBD2 (5 bases). V gave up 0 bases and J gave up 0 bases, with 18 bases separating them. The CDR3 is made up of 19 amino acids. The germline gives CDR1 LGHNA, CDR2 YNFKEQ. CDR3 sequence reads: CASSQDKPGTTLAKNIQYF. As DNA, the CDR3 is TGTGCCAGCAGCCAAGATAAACCGGGAACCACACTAGCCAAAAACATTCAGTACTTC.

V and J are TRBV9 and TRBJ1-2; TRBD1 matches 7 bases. CDR1 is SGDLS and CDR2 is YYNGEE in the germline V gene. V was clipped by 7 bases and J by 5 bases; unmatched bases: 5. The CDR3 extends over 12 amino acids. The chain's CDR3 is CASGQTGYGYTF. The CDR3 nucleotides read TGTGCCAGCGGGCAGACAGGGTATGGCTACACCTTC.

J is TRBJ1-1 and V is TRBV7-2; D is possibly TRBD1 (5 bases). The CDR3 has 15 amino acids. Germline-derived CDR1 and CDR2 are SGHTA and FQGNSA. Trimming pared 1 base from V and 1 base from J, leaving 10 bases between. CDR3 in amino acids: CASSLGGAGNTEAFF. CDR3 nucleotide sequence: TGTGCCAGCAGCTTAGGTGGGGCCGGGAACACTGAAGCTTTCTTT.

The gene calls are TRBV29-1 and TRBJ2-1; 7 bases align to TRBD1. The CDR3 runs 15 residues. CDR1 and CDR2 (germline): SQVTM, ANQGSEA. The V gene end was trimmed by 1 base and the J gene end by 8 bases; junction bases not matched to a gene: 11. The CDR3 loop reads CSVEGQTGKHHEQFF. In DNA, the CDR3 is TGCAGCGTTGAAGGGCAGACAGGGAAACATCATGAGCAGTTCTTC.

This rearrangement joins TRBV28 to TRBJ2-7; D might be TRBD2 (7 bases). The CDR3 length is 15 residues. Germline CDR1 is MDHEN and CDR2 is SYDVKM. V lost 6 bases and J lost 3, with 18 bases in between. The CDR3 DNA reads as TGTGCCAGCAGGGCCGATGAGGGGGGGGGCTACGAGCAGTACTTC. Its protein is CASRADEGGGYEQYF.

The V and J genes are TRBV10-3 and TRBJ2-3; a possible D gene is TRBD2 (5 bases). The V end was cut by 7 bases, the J end by 4 bases, with 18 bases between. This CDR3 comprises 15 residues. Germline V gene lookup returns CDR1 ENHRY and CDR2 SYGVKD. CDR3 loop: CAITSSASKSDTQYF. The CDR3 DNA follows: TGTGCCATCACTAGCTCGGCGTCCAAATCAGATACGCAGTATTTT.

This chain links TRBV13 with TRBJ1-1, with 8 bases that match TRBD1. The CDR3 length is 14 residues. Germline assignment: CDR1 PRHDT and CDR2 FYEKMQ (reference sequence). V gave up 4 bases and J gave up 4 bases; unmatched junction bases: 5. This chain's CDR3 is CASSSDREGTEAFF. CDR3 DNA sequence: TGTGCCAGCAGCTCGGACAGGGAAGGCACTGAAGCTTTCTTT.

The sample holds one count of this clone. The chain uses TRBV29-1 and TRBJ2-7; D is ambiguous. This CDR3 spans 14 amino acids. Germline CDR1 SQVTM, CDR2 ANQGSEA. With 0 bases removed from V and 2 bases from J, the gap between germline ends came to 11 bases. In DNA form, the CDR3 reads TGCAGCGTTGAAGATACTAACGGAGCCTACGAGCAGTACTTC. Amino acids: CSVEDTNGAYEQYF.

This chain uses TRBV11-2 with TRBJ2-1; no reliable D call. Germline CDR1 and CDR2: SGHAT and FQNNGV. The CDR3 extends over 13 amino acids. V gave up 4 bases and J gave up 6 bases, with 10 bases separating them. The CDR3 bases are TGTGCCAGCAGCTCCGACATGAGCAATGAGCAGTTCTTC. It is translated as CASSSDMSNEQFF.

The chain couples TRBV7-9 to TRBJ2-7; 13 nucleotides match TRBD2. The trim removed 4 bases at V and 11 bases at J, leaving 2 bases unmatched. This CDR3 comprises 12 residues. Per the germline V gene, CDR1 is SEHNR and CDR2 is FQNEAQ (reference sequence). The CDR3 bases are TGTGCCAGCAGCTCCGGGACTAGCGGGAAGTACTTC. This sequence encodes CASSSGTSGKYF.

V and J are TRBV15 and TRBJ1-2, with a possible D match to TRBD1 (5 bases). Per the germline V gene, CDR1 is LNHNV and CDR2 is YYDKDF (reference sequence). There are 17 residues in the CDR3. V gave up 5 bases and J gave up 0 bases, with 19 bases separating them. Here the CDR3 DNA reads TGTGCCACCAGCGGACTTCTTCAGGGAGGGACTAACTATGGCTACACCTTC. Residues: CATSGLLQGGTNYGYTF.

This clone appeared a single time. The V call is TRBV11-2, the J call TRBJ1-2, with D perhaps TRBD1 (6 bases). V was shortened by 4 bases and J by 4 bases, with 19 bases between the two germline ends. Germline V gives CDR1 SGHAT, CDR2 FQNNGV. There are 16 residues in the CDR3. The CDR3 is CASSSLVAQGSYGYTF. Here the CDR3 DNA reads TGTGCCAGCAGCTCCCTTGTTGCACAGGGAAGCTATGGCTACACCTTC.

This clone was picked up one time. One junction end disagrees with the germline gene, perhaps due to a read error. J is TRBJ1-1 and V is TRBV10-2; D not resolved. This CDR3 is 14 amino acids long. Looked up from germline, CDR1 is WSHSY and CDR2 is SAAADI. CDR3: CASSESIRDTEAFF. The CDR3 nucleotides read TGCGCCAGCAGTGAGTCGATCAGAGACACTGAGGCTTTCTTT.

V is TRBV28 and J is TRBJ1-5; possible D gene TRBD1, 5 bases. Trimming removed 3 bases from V and 0 bases from J, with 9 bases in between. Germline CDR1 MDHEN, CDR2 SYDVKM. CDR3 length: 15 residues. The CDR3 loop reads CASSLGGYSNQPQHF. The CDR3 DNA sequence: TGTGCCAGCAGTTTGGGGGGATATAGCAATCAGCCCCAGCATTTT.

The CDR3 nucleotides read TGTGCCAGACGGACTAGCGGGAGGCTTCGAACCTACGAGCAGTACTTC. It yields the protein CARRTSGRLRTYEQYF. V usage is TRBV14 and J usage is TRBJ2-7, with 14 nucleotides matching TRBD2. The germline CDR1 and CDR2 sequences are SGHDN and FVKESK. Trimming cost V 9 bases and J 2 bases; bases outside gene matches: 9. The CDR3 is 16 amino acids. Using reference TRBV14 and TRBJ2-7 for the parts outside the CDR3, the full variable domain is EAGVTQFPSHSVIEKGQTVTLRCDPISGHDNLYWYRRVMGKEIKFLLHFVKESKQDESGMPNNRFLAERTGGTYSTLKVQPAELEDSGVYFCARRTSGRLRTYEQYFGPGTRLTVT.

This chain joins TRBV11-2 and TRBJ1-2; 9 nucleotides align to TRBD1. The length of the CDR3 is 13 residues. V was pared by 4 bases and J by 8 bases, with 5 bases of the junction left unmatched. Germline V gives CDR1 SGHAT, CDR2 FQNNGV. The chain's CDR3 is CASSSGTGLGYTF. In nucleotides, the CDR3 is TGTGCCAGCAGCTCCGGGACAGGGTTAGGCTACACCTTC. The full variable domain, rest sourced from reference TRBV11-2 and TRBJ1-2, is EAGVAQSPRYKIIEKRQSVAFWCNPISGHATLYWYQQILGQGPKLLIQFQNNGVVDDSQLPKDRFSAERLKGVDSTLKIQPAKLEDSAVYLCASSSGTGLGYTFGSGTRLTVV.

This chain links TRBV15 with TRBJ2-3, with 7 nucleotides matching TRBD1. The V and J ends lost 3 bases and 0 bases, in that order; junction bases with no gene match: 9. The length of the CDR3 is 17 residues. The germline gives CDR1 LNHNV, CDR2 YYDKDF (reference sequence). CDR3 protein: CATSSGEGAHSTDTQYF. The CDR3 bases are TGTGCCACCAGCAGTGGAGAGGGGGCCCACAGCACAGATACGCAGTATTTT.

The rearrangement uses TRBV6-1 and TRBJ2-7; 8 nucleotides align to TRBD1. J gave up 4 bases and V 4 bases, and 6 bases lay outside the gene matches. The CDR3 loop spans 14 amino acids. Germline lookup yields CDR1 MNHNS and CDR2 SASEGT. CDR3 sequence reads: CASSAGTGLYEQYF. Written as DNA, the CDR3 is TGTGCCAGCAGTGCTGGGACAGGACTTTACGAGCAGTACTTC.

J is TRBJ1-2 and V is TRBV5-5; no clear D. The CDR3 covers 13 residues. Germline V gene sequence: CDR1 SGHKS, CDR2 YYEKEE (reference sequence). Trimming removed 8 bases from V and 2 bases from J, with 13 bases in between. CDR3 nucleotide sequence: TGTGCCAGTCAGGTCAGGCCCAACTATGGCTACACCTTC. It specifies CASQVRPNYGYTF.